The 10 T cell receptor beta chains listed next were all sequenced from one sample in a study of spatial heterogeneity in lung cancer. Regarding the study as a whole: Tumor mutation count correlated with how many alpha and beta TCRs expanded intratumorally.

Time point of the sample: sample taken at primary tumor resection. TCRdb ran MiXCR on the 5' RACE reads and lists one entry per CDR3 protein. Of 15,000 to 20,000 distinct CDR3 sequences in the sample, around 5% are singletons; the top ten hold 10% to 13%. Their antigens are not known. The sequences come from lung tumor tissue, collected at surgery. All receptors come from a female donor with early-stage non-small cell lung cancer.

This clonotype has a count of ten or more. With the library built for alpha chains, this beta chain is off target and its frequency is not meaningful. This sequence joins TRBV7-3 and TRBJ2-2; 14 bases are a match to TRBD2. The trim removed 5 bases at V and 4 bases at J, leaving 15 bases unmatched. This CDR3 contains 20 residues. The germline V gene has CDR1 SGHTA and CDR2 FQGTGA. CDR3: CASSKIGTSGSEETTGELFF. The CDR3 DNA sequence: TGTGCCAGCAGCAAAATCGGGACTAGCGGGAGTGAGGAGACCACCGGGGAGCTGTTTTTT.

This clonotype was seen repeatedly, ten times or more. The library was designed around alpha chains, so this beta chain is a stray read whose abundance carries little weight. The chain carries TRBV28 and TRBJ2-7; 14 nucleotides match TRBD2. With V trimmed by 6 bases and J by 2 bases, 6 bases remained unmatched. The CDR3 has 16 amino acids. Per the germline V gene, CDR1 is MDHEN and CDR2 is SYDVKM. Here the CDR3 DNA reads TGTGCCAGCAGGCCGCCGGGACTAGCGGGAGCCTACGAGCAGTACTTC. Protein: CASRPPGLAGAYEQYF. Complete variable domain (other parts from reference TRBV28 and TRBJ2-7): DVKVTQSSRYLVKRTGEKVFLECVQDMDHENMFWYRQDPGLGLRLIYFSYDVKMKEKGDIPEGYSVSREKKERFSLILESASTNQTSMYLCASRPPGLAGAYEQYFGPGTRLTVT.

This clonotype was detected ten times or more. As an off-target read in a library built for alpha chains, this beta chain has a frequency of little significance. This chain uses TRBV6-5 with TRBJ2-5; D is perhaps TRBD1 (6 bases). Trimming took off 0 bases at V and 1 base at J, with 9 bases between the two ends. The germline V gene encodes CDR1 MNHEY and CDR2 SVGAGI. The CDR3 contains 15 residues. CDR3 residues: CASSYSDSFQETQYF. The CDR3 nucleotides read TGTGCCAGCAGTTACTCGGACAGCTTCCAAGAGACCCAGTACTTC.

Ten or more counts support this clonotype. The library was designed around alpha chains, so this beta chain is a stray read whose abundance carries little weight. The CDR3 sequence: CASSLEGTAYGYTF. The CDR3 DNA sequence: TGTGCCAGCAGCTTAGAGGGGACAGCCTATGGCTACACCTTC. The chain carries TRBV7-2 and TRBJ1-2; 7 nucleotides agree with TRBD1. CDR1 and CDR2 (germline): SGHTA, FQGNSA. CDR3 length equals 14 residues. V trimming: 1 base; J trimming: 4 bases; junction bases outside the gene matches: 3.

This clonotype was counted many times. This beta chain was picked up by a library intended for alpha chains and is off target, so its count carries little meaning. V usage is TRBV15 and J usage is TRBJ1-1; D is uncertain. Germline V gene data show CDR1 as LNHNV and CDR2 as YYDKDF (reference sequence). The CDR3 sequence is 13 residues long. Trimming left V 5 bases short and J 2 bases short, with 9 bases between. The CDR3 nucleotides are TGTGCCACCAGCCCTAGACACAACACTGAAGCTTTCTTT. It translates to CATSPRHNTEAFF.

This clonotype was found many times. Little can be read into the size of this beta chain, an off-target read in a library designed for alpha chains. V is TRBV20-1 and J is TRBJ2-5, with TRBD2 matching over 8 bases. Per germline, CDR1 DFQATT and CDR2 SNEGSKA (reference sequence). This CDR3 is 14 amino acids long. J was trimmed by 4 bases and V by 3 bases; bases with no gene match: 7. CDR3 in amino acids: CSARTGGAVETQYF. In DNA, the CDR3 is TGCAGTGCTAGGACGGGAGGGGCGGTAGAGACCCAGTACTTC.

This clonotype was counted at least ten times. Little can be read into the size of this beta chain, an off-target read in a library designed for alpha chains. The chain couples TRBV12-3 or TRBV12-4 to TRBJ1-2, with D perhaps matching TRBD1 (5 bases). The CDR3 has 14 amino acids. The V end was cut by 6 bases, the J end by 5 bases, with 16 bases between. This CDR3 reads CASRHAGGWYGYTF. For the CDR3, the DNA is TGTGCCAGCAGACACGCGGGGGGTTGGTATGGCTACACCTTC.

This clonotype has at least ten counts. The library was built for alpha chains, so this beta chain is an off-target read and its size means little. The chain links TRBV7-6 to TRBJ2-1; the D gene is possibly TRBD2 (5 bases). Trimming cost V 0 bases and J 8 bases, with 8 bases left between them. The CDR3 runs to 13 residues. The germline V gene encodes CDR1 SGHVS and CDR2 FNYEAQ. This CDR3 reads CASSLAGGYEQFF. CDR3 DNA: TGTGCCAGCAGCTTAGCTGGAGGTTATGAGCAGTTCTTC.

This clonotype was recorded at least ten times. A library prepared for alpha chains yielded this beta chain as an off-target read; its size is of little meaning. The DNA of the CDR3 is TGTGCCAGCAGCTTGACTAGCGGAACCCAAGAGACCCAGTACTTC. Amino acids: CASSLTSGTQETQYF. The chain couples TRBV5-5 to TRBJ2-5; 8 nucleotides line up with TRBD2. V was clipped by 1 base and J by 1 base; unmatched bases: 3. The CDR3 extends over 15 amino acids. CDR1 is SGHKS and CDR2 is YYEKEE in the germline V gene (reference sequence).

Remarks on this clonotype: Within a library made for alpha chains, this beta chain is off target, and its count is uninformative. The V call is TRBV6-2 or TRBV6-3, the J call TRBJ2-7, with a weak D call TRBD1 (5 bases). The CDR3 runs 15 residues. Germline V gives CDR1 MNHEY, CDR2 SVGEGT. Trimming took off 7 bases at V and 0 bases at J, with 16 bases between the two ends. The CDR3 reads CASMDTPPFSYEQYF. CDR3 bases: TGTGCCAGCATGGACACACCGCCCTTCTCCTACGAGCAGTACTTC.